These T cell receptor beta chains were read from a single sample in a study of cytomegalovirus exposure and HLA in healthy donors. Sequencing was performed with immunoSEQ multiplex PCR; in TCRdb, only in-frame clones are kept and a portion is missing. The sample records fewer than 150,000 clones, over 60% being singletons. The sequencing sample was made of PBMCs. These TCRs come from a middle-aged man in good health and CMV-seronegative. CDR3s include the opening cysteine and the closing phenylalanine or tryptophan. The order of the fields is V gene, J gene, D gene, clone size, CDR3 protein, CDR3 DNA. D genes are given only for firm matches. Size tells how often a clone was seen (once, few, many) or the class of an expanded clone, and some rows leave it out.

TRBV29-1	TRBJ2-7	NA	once	CSVEDRAYEQYF	TGCAGCGTTGAAGACAGGGCCTACGAGCAGTACTTC
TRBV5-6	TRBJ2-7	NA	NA	CASTRDTSEQYF	TGTGCCAGCACCAGGGACACCTCAGAGCAGTACTTC
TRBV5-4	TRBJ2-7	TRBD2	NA	CASTRGLAAYEQYF	TGTGCCAGCACCCGTGGGCTAGCGGCCTACGAGCAGTACTTC
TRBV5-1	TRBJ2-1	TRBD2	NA	CASSLSAGGNPEQFF	TGCGCCAGCAGCTTATCGGCGGGGGGTAATCCTGAGCAGTTCTTC
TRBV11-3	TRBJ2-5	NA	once	CASSLIISRDQETQYF	TGTGCCAGCAGCTTAATTATTAGCAGGGACCAAGAGACCCAGTACTTC
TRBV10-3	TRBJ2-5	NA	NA	CAIRAREQETQYF	TGTGCCATCAGGGCGAGGGAGCAAGAGACCCAGTACTTC
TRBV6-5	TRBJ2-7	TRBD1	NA	CASSYGTGGYEQYF	TGTGCCAGCAGTTACGGGACAGGGGGCTACGAGCAGTACTTC
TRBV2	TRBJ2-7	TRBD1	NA	CASSATGDYEQYF	TGTGCCAGCAGCGCGACAGGGGACTACGAGCAGTACTTC
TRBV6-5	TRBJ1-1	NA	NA	CASSYSYILNTEAFF	TGTGCCAGCAGTTACTCTTACATTCTGAACACTGAAGCTTTCTTT
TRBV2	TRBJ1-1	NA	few	CASIIRRKNTEAFF	TGTGCCAGCATCATCCGGCGGAAGAACACTGAAGCTTTCTTT
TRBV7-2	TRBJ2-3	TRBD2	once	CASSTLAEPSTDTQYF	TGTGCCAGCAGCACCCTAGCGGAGCCTAGCACAGATACGCAGTATTTT
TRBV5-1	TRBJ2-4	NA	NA	CASSLVVGVENIQYF	TGCGCCAGCAGCTTGGTTGTAGGGGTGGAAAACATTCAGTACTTC
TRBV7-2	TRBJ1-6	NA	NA	CASSLARRADSRSYNSPLHF	TGTGCCAGCAGCTTAGCGCGGAGGGCCGACTCACGGTCCTATAATTCACCCCTCCACTTT
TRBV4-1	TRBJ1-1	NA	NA	CASSQGLLNTEAFF	TGCGCCAGCAGCCAAGGGCTTTTAAACACTGAAGCTTTCTTT
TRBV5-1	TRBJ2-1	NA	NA	CASSLGGSVDEQFF	TGCGCCAGCAGCTTGGGAGGGAGTGTCGATGAGCAGTTCTTC
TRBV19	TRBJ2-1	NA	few	CASSVQNSYNEQFF	TGTGCCAGTAGTGTACAGAACTCCTACAATGAGCAGTTCTTC
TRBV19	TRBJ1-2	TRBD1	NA	CASSRQGRDGYTF	TGTGCCAGTAGTAGACAGGGGCGGGATGGCTACACCTTC
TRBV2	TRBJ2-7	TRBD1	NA	CASNLGGTGGYEQYF	TGTGCCAGCAACCTAGGAGGGACAGGGGGCTACGAGCAGTACTTC
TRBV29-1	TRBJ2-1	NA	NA	CSVSVGSNEQFF	TGCAGCGTCTCCGTGGGGAGTAATGAGCAGTTCTTC
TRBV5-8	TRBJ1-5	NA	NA	CASSMSRGHTRQPQHF	TGTGCCAGCAGCATGTCCAGGGGCCATACAAGGCAGCCCCAGCATTTT
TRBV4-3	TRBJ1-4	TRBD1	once	CASSQEGDSANEKLFF	TGCGCCAGCAGCCAAGAGGGGGACAGCGCTAATGAAAAACTGTTTTTT
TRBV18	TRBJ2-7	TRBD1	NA	CASSPAGTGANEQYF	TGTGCCAGCTCACCAGCCGGGACAGGGGCTAACGAGCAGTACTTC
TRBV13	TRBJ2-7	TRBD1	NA	CASSEALWGQVSEQYF	TGTGCCAGCAGCGAAGCGTTGTGGGGACAGGTATCCGAGCAGTACTTC
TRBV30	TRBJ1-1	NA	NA	CAWILGGGGTEAFF	TGTGCCTGGATCTTGGGAGGTGGAGGAACTGAAGCTTTCTTT
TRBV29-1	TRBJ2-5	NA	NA	CSVEKTSRAKYF	TGCAGCGTTGAAAAGACTAGTAGAGCGAAGTACTTC
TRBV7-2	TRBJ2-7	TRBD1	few	CASSRQGVYEQYF	TGTGCCAGCAGCCGACAGGGGGTCTACGAGCAGTACTTC
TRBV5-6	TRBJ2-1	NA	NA	CASRARGAAGVRQFF	TGTGCCAGCCGCGCCCGGGGGGCGGCGGGGGTCAGGCAGTTCTTC
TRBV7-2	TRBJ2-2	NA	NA	CASSLALRWTGELFF	TGTGCCAGCAGCTTAGCGCTGAGGTGGACCGGGGAGCTGTTTTTT
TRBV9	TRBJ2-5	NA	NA	CASSPGAHDQETQYF	TGTGCCAGCAGCCCCGGAGCGCACGACCAAGAGACCCAGTACTTC
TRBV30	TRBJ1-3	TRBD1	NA	CAWSMGGQGISGNTIYF	TGTGCCTGGAGTATGGGGGGACAGGGAATCTCTGGAAACACCATATATTTT
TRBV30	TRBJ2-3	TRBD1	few	CAWKPGTGNPDTQYF	TGTGCCTGGAAGCCCGGGACAGGGAACCCAGATACGCAGTATTTT
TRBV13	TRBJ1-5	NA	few	CASSLSGHFEGNQPQHF	TGTGCCAGCAGCTTAAGTGGACATTTTGAGGGCAATCAGCCCCAGCATTTT
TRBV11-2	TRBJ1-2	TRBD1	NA	CASSLMLGQGHGYTF	TGTGCCAGCAGCTTAATGCTGGGACAGGGGCATGGCTACACCTTC
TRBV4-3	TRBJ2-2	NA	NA	CASSPSWGGGGELFF	TGCGCCAGCAGCCCTTCGTGGGGCGGCGGTGGGGAGCTGTTTTTT
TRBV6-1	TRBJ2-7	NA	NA	CASASFLSYEQYF	TGTGCCAGCGCGTCCTTCCTCTCCTACGAGCAGTACTTC
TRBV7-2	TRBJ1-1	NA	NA	CASSLGRNANTEAFF	TGTGCCAGCAGCTTAGGGAGGAACGCGAACACTGAAGCTTTCTTT
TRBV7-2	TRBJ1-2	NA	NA	CASSLERGGINGYTF	TGTGCCAGCAGCTTAGAGCGGGGGGGAATTAACGGCTACACCTTC
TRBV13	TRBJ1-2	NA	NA	CASSLLQGNYGYTF	TGTGCCAGCAGCTTATTGCAGGGGAACTATGGCTACACCTTC
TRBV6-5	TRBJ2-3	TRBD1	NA	CASRTGASTDTQYF	TGTGCCAGCAGGACAGGGGCCAGCACAGATACGCAGTATTTT
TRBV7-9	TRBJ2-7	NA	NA	CASSLAVREGVSSYEQYF	TGTGCCAGCAGCTTAGCTGTAAGGGAGGGGGTCAGCTCCTACGAGCAGTACTTC
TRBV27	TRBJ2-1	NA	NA	CASSLASRNEQFF	TGTGCCAGCAGTTTGGCCTCGCGGAATGAGCAGTTCTTC
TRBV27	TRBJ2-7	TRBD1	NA	CASSWTGGAYEQYF	TGTGCCAGCAGTTGGACAGGGGGCGCGTACGAGCAGTACTTC
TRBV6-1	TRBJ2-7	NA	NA	CASSASVGTASYEQYF	TGTGCCAGCAGTGCCTCAGTTGGAACAGCCTCCTACGAGCAGTACTTC
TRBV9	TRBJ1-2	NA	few	CASSALHGYTF	TGTGCCAGCAGTGCCCTACATGGCTACACCTTC
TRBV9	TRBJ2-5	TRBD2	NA	CASSVELGSGGGETQYF	TGTGCCAGCAGCGTAGAACTTGGTAGCGGGGGTGGGGAGACCCAGTACTTC
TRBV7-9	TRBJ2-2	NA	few	CSSSKGAGELFF	TGTTCCAGCAGCAAGGGGGCCGGGGAGCTGTTTTTT
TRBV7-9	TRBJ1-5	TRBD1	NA	CASSPPGQGGQPQHF	TGTGCCAGCAGTCCCCCGGGACAGGGCGGTCAGCCCCAGCATTTT
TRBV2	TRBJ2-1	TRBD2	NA	CASSERLAGPSYNEQFF	TGTGCCAGCAGTGAGAGACTAGCGGGACCATCCTACAATGAGCAGTTCTTC